Sequencing of this TCR beta chain was carried out in a study of blood T cells in healthy people across ages. With a J-beta primer mix and a sample-barcoded 5' primer, a second PCR ran about 6 to 11 cycles. Through a template-switch adaptor with 12 random nucleotides, each cDNA molecule received a tag. TCRdb re-called the 5' RACE reads through MiXCR, storing one row per CDR3 protein. The sample has about 690,000 distinct CDR3 sequences; around 43% are singletons. There are 11 residues in the CDR3. Germline assignment: CDR1 SQVTM and CDR2 ANQGSEA. Trimming removed 2 bases from V and 2 bases from J, with 2 bases in between.

The source of this sequence is an older man in good health. The rearrangement uses TRBV29-1 and TRBJ2-3, with unresolved D. Sequencing was carried out using blood. CDR3 DNA: TGCAGCGTTGAACTCACAGATACGCAGTATTTT. This gives the protein CSVELTDTQYF.